The sequence of this T cell receptor (beta chain) was determined in a study of blood T cell repertoires in COVID-19. Study-wide context: In each case, the material was cDNA or gDNA derived from T cells, B-cell-depleted T cells, or PBMCs.

V lost 6 bases, J lost 9 bases, and 18 bases lay in between. CDR3 length: 14 amino acids. The germline V gene has CDR1 MNHEY and CDR2 SMNVEV (reference sequence). In the original analysis: Nucleated cell counts were estimated from reference gene primer amplification. Method: immunoSEQ multiplex PCR; TCRdb's copy keeps in-frame clones and lacks some. V, J and clone size are taken as reported in that table, and D and trimming were inferred from the DNA itself. The sample lists a few hundred thousand clones, about 90% seen once, with around 2.2% in the top ten. The sequence came from a woman between 50 and 59 years old with acute or convalescent COVID-19. Input material: peripheral blood. The chain is built from TRBV27 and TRBJ2-1; a weak D match, TRBD1 (6 bases). CDR3 DNA sequence: TGTGCCAGCAGCCCGGCTCCAGGGGTGGGTGAGCAGTTCTTC. It is translated as CASSPAPGVGEQFF.